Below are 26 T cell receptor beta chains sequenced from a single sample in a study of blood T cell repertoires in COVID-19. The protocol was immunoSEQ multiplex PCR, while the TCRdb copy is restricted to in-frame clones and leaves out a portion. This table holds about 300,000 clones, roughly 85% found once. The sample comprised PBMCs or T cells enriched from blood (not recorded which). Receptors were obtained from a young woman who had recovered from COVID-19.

The CDR3 coding sequence is TGTGCCTGGAGTGGGCTCTTGGGGGCCGGCTACACCTTC. This translates into CAWSGLLGAGYTF. The rearrangement uses TRBV30 and TRBJ1-2; D may be TRBD1 (6 bases). Germline lookup yields CDR1 GTSNPN and CDR2 SVGIG (reference sequence). This CDR3 contains 13 residues. V lost 1 base to trimming and J lost 8 bases, with 14 bases between them.

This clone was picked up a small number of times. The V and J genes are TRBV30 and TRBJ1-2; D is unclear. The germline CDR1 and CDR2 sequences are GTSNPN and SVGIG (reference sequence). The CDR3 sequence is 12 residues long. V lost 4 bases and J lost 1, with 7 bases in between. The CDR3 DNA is TGTGCCTGGACCCCCAATAACTATGGCTACACCTTC. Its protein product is CAWTPNNYGYTF.

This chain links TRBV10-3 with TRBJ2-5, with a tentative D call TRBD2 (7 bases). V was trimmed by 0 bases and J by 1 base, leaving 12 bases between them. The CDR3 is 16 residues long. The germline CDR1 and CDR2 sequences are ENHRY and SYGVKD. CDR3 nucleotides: TGTGCCATCAGTGAGTCGGGGGCGGGGGTCCAAGAGACCCAGTACTTC. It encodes CAISESGAGVQETQYF.

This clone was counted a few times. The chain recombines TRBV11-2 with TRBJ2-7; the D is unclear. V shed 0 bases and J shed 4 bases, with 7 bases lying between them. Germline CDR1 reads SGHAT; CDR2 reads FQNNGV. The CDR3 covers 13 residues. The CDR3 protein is CASSLDVRYEQYF. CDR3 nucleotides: TGTGCCAGCAGCTTAGATGTCAGGTACGAGCAGTACTTC. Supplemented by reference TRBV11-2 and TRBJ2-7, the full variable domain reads EAGVAQSPRYKIIEKRQSVAFWCNPISGHATLYWYQQILGQGPKLLIQFQNNGVVDDSQLPKDRFSAERLKGVDSTLKIQPAKLEDSAVYLCASSLDVRYEQYFGPGTRLTVT.

Here the CDR3 reads CASSLDRVTSPLHF. CDR3 sequence (DNA): TGTGCCAGCAGCTTAGACAGGGTAACTTCACCCCTCCACTTT. The V call is TRBV7-9, the J call TRBJ1-6; a weak D match, TRBD1 (6 bases). This CDR3 is 14 amino acids long. V dropped 1 base and J dropped 9 bases, with 10 bases sitting between them. The germline V gene has CDR1 SEHNR and CDR2 FQNEAQ (reference sequence). The full variable domain, rest sourced from reference TRBV7-9 and TRBJ1-6, is DTGVSQNPRHKITKRGQNVTFRCDPISEHNRLYWYRQTLGQGPEFLTYFQNEAQLEKSRLLSDRFSAERPKGSFSTLEIQRTEQGDSAMYLCASSLDRVTSPLHFGNGTRLTVT.

CDR3 nucleotides: TGTGCCAGCAGCCCCTCCCCAGGGGGATACAATGAGCAGTTCTTC. As protein: CASSPSPGGYNEQFF. The chain joins TRBV9 to TRBJ2-1; 7 bases align to TRBD1. The CDR3 contains 15 residues. The trim removed 4 bases at V and 4 bases at J, leaving 8 bases unmatched. Germline loops: CDR1 SGDLS, CDR2 YYNGEE.

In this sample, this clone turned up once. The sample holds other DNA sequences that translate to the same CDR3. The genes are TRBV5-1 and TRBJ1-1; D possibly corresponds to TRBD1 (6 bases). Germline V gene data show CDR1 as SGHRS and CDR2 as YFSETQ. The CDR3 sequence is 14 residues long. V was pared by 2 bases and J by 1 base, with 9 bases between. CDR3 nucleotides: TGCGCCAGCAGCTTAGGACAGCCGAACACTGAAGCTTTCTTT. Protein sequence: CASSLGQPNTEAFF.

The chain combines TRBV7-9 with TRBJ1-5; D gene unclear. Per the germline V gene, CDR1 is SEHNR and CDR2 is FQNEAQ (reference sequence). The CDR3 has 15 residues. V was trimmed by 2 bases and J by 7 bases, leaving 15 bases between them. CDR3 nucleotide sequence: TGTGCCAGCAGCTTATGGGAGGAACCAGGACAGCCCCAGCATTTT. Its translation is CASSLWEEPGQPQHF.

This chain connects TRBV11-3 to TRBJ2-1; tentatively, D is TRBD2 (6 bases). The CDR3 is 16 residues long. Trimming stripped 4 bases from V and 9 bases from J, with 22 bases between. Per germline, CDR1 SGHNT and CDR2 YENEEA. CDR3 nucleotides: TGTGCCAGCAGCTCAAGGAGTGGAGGGGTGCTAAGTGAGCAGTTCTTC. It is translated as CASSSRSGGVLSEQFF. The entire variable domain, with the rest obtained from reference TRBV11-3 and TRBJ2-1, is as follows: EAGVVQSPRYKIIEKKQPVAFWCNPISGHNTLYWYLQNLGQGPELLIRYENEEAVDDSQLPKDRFSAERLKGVDSTLKIQPAELGDSAVYLCASSSRSGGVLSEQFFGPGTRLTVL.

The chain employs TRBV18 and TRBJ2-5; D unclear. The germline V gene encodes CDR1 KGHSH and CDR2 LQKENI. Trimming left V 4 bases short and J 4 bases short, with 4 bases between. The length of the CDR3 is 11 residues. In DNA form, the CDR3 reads TGTGCCAGCTCACTCGTAGAGACCCAGTACTTC. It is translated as CASSLVETQYF. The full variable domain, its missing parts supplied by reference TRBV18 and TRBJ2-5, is NAGVMQNPRHLVRRRGQEARLRCSPMKGHSHVYWYRQLPEEGLKFMVYLQKENIIDESGMPKERFSAEFPKEGPSILRIQQVVRGDSAAYFCASSLVETQYFGPGTRLLVL.

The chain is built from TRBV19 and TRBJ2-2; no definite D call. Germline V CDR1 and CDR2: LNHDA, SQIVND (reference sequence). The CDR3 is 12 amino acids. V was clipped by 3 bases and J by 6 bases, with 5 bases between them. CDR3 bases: TGTGCCAGTAGTATCTTCCCCGGGGAGCTGTTTTTT. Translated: CASSIFPGELFF.

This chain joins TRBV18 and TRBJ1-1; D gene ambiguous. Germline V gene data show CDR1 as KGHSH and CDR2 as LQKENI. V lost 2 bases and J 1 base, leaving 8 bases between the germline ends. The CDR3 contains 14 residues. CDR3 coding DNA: TGTGCCAGCTCACCAATATCGGGGAACACTGAAGCTTTCTTT. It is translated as CASSPISGNTEAFF. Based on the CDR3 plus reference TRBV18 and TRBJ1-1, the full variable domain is NAGVMQNPRHLVRRRGQEARLRCSPMKGHSHVYWYRQLPEEGLKFMVYLQKENIIDESGMPKERFSAEFPKEGPSILRIQQVVRGDSAAYFCASSPISGNTEAFFGQGTRLTVV.

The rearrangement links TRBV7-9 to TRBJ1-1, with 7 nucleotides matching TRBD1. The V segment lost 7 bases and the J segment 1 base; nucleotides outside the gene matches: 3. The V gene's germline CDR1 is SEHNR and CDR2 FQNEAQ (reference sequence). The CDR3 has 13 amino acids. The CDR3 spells CASNGQENTEAFF. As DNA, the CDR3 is TGTGCCAGCAACGGACAGGAGAACACTGAAGCTTTCTTT.

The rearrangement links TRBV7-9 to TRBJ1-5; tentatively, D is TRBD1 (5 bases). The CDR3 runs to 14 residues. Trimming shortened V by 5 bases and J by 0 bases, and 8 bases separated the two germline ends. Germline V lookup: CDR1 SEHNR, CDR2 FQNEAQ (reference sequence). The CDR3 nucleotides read TGTGCCAGCAGCCCGACAGTTAGCAATCAGCCCCAGCATTTT. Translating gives CASSPTVSNQPQHF.

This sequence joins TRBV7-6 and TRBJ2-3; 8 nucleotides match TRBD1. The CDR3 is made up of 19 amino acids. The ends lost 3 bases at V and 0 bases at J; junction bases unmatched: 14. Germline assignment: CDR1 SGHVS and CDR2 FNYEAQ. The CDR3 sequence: CASSFSTGTGVSSTDTQYF. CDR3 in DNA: TGTGCCAGCAGCTTTTCTACCGGGACAGGAGTATCTAGCACAGATACGCAGTATTTT.

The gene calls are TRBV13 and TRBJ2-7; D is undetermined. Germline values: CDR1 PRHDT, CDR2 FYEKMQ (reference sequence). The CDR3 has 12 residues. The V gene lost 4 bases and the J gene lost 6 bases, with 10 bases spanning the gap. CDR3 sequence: CASSWYPSEQYF. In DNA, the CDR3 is TGTGCCAGCAGCTGGTACCCGAGCGAGCAGTACTTC.

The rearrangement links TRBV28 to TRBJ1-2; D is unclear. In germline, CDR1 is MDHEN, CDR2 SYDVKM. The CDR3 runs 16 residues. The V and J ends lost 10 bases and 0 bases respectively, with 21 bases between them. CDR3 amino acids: CAIPRRGSPANYGYTF. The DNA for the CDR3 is TGTGCCATCCCCCGGCGAGGCTCCCCAGCTAACTATGGCTACACCTTC.

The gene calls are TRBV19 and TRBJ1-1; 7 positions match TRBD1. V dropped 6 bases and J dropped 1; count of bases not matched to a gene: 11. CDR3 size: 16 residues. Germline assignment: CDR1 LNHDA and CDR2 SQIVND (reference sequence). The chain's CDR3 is CASSSPSQGGNTEAFF. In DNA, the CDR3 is TGTGCCAGTAGCTCCCCCTCCCAGGGGGGGAACACTGAAGCTTTCTTT.

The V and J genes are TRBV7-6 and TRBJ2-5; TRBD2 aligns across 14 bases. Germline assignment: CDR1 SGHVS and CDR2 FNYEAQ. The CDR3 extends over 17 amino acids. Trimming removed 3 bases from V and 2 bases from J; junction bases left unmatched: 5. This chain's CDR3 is CASSLGTSGGPQETQYF. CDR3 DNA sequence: TGTGCCAGCAGCTTGGGGACTAGCGGGGGCCCTCAAGAGACCCAGTACTTC. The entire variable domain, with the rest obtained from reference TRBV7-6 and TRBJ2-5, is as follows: GAGVSQSPRYKVTKRGQDVALRCDPISGHVSLYWYRQALGQGPEFLTYFNYEAQQDKSGLPNDRFSAERPEGSISTLTIQRTEQRDSAMYRCASSLGTSGGPQETQYFGPGTRLLVL.

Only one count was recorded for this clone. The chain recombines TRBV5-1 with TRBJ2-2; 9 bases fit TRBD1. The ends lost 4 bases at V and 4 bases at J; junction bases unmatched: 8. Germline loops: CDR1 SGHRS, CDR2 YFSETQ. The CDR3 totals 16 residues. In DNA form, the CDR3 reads TGCGCCAGCAGCCCTTGGGGACAGGGTCCCACCGGGGAGCTGTTTTTT. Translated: CASSPWGQGPTGELFF.

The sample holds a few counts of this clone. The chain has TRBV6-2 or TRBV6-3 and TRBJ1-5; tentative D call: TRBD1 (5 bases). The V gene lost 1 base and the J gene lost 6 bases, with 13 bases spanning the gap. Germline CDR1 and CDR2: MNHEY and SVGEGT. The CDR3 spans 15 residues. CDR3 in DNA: TGTGCCAGCAGTTACTGGCAGGGTGGTCCTCAGCCCCAGCATTTT. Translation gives CASSYWQGGPQPQHF.

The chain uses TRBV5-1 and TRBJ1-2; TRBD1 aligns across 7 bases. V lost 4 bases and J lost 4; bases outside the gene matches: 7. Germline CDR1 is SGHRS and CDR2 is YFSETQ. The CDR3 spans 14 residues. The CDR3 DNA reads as TGCGCCAGCAGCGTGGGACAGCCTCCCTATGGCTACACCTTC. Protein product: CASSVGQPPYGYTF.

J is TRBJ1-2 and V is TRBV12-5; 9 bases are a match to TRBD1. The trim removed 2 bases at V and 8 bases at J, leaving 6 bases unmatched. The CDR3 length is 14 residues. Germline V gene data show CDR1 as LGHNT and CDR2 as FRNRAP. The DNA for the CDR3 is TGTGCTAGTGGTTTGCGGGGGACAGGGAACGGCTACACCTTC. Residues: CASGLRGTGNGYTF.

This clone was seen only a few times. Written as DNA, the CDR3 is TGCGCCAGCAGCCAACGTATGGGGGGAAGCTACGAGCAGTACTTC. Protein product: CASSQRMGGSYEQYF. The chain links TRBV4-3 to TRBJ2-7, with D perhaps matching TRBD2 (6 bases). This CDR3 region has 15 residues. Germline CDR1 is LGHNA and CDR2 is YSLEER. Trimming stripped 2 bases from V and 3 bases from J, with 14 bases between.

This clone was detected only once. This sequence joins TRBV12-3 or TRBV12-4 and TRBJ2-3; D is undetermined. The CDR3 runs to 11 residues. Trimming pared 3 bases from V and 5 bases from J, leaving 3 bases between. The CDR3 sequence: CASSFRDTQYF. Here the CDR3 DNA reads TGTGCCAGCAGTTTCCGAGATACGCAGTATTTT.

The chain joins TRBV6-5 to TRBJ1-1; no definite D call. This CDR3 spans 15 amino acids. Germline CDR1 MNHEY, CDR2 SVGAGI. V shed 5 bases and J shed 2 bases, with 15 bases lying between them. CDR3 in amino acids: CASSLAFEENTEAFF. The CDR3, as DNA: TGTGCCAGCAGTCTCGCCTTCGAGGAAAACACTGAAGCTTTCTTT.